These T cell receptor beta chains were read from a single sample in a study of blood T cell repertoires in COVID-19. TCRdb's copy holds only in-frame clones and misses some; the assay was immunoSEQ multiplex PCR. Of roughly 260,000 clones in the sample, under 85% were seen once. The material sequenced was peripheral blood. These receptors were obtained from a woman in her thirties or forties with active or convalescent COVID-19. Both conserved end residues are part of each CDR3. The order of the fields is D gene, clone size, V gene, CDR3 length, J gene, CDR3 DNA, CDR3 protein. The D gene is left open where the match is weak. Rows give clone size only sometimes, using once, few, many, or a class for an expanded clone.

d_call: NA
clone_size: few
v_call: TRBV15
cdr3_length: 12
j_call: TRBJ2-1
cdr3_nt: TGTGCCACCGGCCGGGGTTACAATGAGCAGTTCTTC
cdr3_aa: CATGRGYNEQFF

d_call: NA
clone_size: few
v_call: TRBV27
cdr3_length: 16
j_call: TRBJ1-3
cdr3_nt: TGTGCCAGCAGTTTAGTAGGACGGGCGGGAGGAAACACCATATATTTT
cdr3_aa: CASSLVGRAGGNTIYF

d_call: TRBD2
clone_size: NA
v_call: TRBV28
cdr3_length: 15
j_call: TRBJ2-1
cdr3_nt: TGTGCCAGCAGTCCTCTCCCAGCGGGGGGCAATGAGCAGTTCTTC
cdr3_aa: CASSPLPAGGNEQFF

d_call: TRBD2
clone_size: NA
v_call: TRBV3-1/TRBV3-2
cdr3_length: 16
j_call: TRBJ2-5
cdr3_nt: TGTGCCAGCAGCCAAGTCCTACTAGCGGGGGGCGTACAGCAGTACTTC
cdr3_aa: CASSQVLLAGGVQQYF

d_call: TRBD2
clone_size: NA
v_call: TRBV11-3
cdr3_length: 15
j_call: TRBJ2-2
cdr3_nt: TGTGCCAGCAGCATATTAGCGGGGGGGACCGGGGAGCTGTTTTTT
cdr3_aa: CASSILAGGTGELFF

d_call: TRBD1
clone_size: NA
v_call: TRBV30
cdr3_length: 14
j_call: TRBJ2-5
cdr3_nt: TGTGCCTGGAGTAGGGGACAGGGGAGCGGGACCCAGTACTTC
cdr3_aa: CAWSRGQGSGTQYF

d_call: TRBD1
clone_size: NA
v_call: TRBV6-4
cdr3_length: 18
j_call: TRBJ1-3
cdr3_nt: TGTGCCAGCAGTGGACCTAAAAAGACAGGGCCCTCTGGAAACACCATATATTTT
cdr3_aa: CASSGPKKTGPSGNTIYF

d_call: TRBD2
clone_size: NA
v_call: TRBV4-1
cdr3_length: 15
j_call: TRBJ2-1
cdr3_nt: TGCGCCAGCAGCCAAGGGGGGGGCTCCTACAATGAGCAGTTCTTC
cdr3_aa: CASSQGGGSYNEQFF

d_call: NA
clone_size: NA
v_call: TRBV28
cdr3_length: 14
j_call: TRBJ1-2
cdr3_nt: TGTGCCAGCAGTCTACCCAAGGGAGGGGATGGCTACACCTTC
cdr3_aa: CASSLPKGGDGYTF

d_call: TRBD1
clone_size: NA
v_call: TRBV6-5
cdr3_length: 14
j_call: TRBJ2-7
cdr3_nt: TGTGCCAGCGCCCGCGACAGGGCGAACTACGAGCAGTACTTC
cdr3_aa: CASARDRANYEQYF

d_call: NA
clone_size: once
v_call: TRBV3-1/TRBV3-2
cdr3_length: 17
j_call: TRBJ1-1
cdr3_nt: TGTGCCAGCAGCCAAGGATTGGTCCTCAGGGGGAACACTGAAGCTTTCTTT
cdr3_aa: CASSQGLVLRGNTEAFF

d_call: NA
clone_size: NA
v_call: TRBV3-1/TRBV3-2
cdr3_length: 12
j_call: TRBJ1-1
cdr3_nt: TGTGCCAGCAGCCAAAGGGGTACTGAAGCTTTCTTT
cdr3_aa: CASSQRGTEAFF

d_call: NA
clone_size: medium-sized
v_call: TRBV12-3/TRBV12-4
cdr3_length: 12
j_call: TRBJ1-2
cdr3_nt: TGTGCCAGCAGGGGGGCGGCCTATGGCTACACCTTC
cdr3_aa: CASRGAAYGYTF

d_call: TRBD2
clone_size: NA
v_call: TRBV7-6
cdr3_length: 16
j_call: TRBJ2-5
cdr3_nt: TGTGCCAGCAGCTTAGGCACTAGCGGGGGGTGGGTGACCCAGTACTTC
cdr3_aa: CASSLGTSGGWVTQYF

d_call: NA
clone_size: NA
v_call: TRBV6-1
cdr3_length: 17
j_call: TRBJ1-3
cdr3_nt: TGTGCCAGCAGTGACCCCCAGCAGGGGTCATATGGAAACACCATATATTTT
cdr3_aa: CASSDPQQGSYGNTIYF

d_call: NA
clone_size: once
v_call: TRBV6-5
cdr3_length: 12
j_call: TRBJ2-5
cdr3_nt: TGTGCCAGCAGCCGGGACTTCGAGACCCAGTACTTC
cdr3_aa: CASSRDFETQYF

d_call: NA
clone_size: NA
v_call: TRBV5-5
cdr3_length: 16
j_call: TRBJ1-2
cdr3_nt: TGTGCCAGCACCAATACCGCGTGGGGGCTGGAGGTCGGCTACACCTTC
cdr3_aa: CASTNTAWGLEVGYTF

d_call: NA
clone_size: few
v_call: TRBV18
cdr3_length: 12
j_call: TRBJ1-2
cdr3_nt: TGTGCCAGCTCACACAATAACTATGGCTACACCTTC
cdr3_aa: CASSHNNYGYTF

d_call: NA
clone_size: few
v_call: TRBV6-5
cdr3_length: 14
j_call: TRBJ1-6
cdr3_nt: TGTGCCAGCAGTTACCTACAGGGTGGTTCACCCCTCCACTTT
cdr3_aa: CASSYLQGGSPLHF

d_call: TRBD1
clone_size: NA
v_call: TRBV3-1/TRBV3-2
cdr3_length: 16
j_call: TRBJ1-5
cdr3_nt: TGTGCCAGCAGCGCGACAGGGGTGGGTAGCAATCAGCCCCAGCATTTT
cdr3_aa: CASSATGVGSNQPQHF

d_call: NA
clone_size: NA
v_call: TRBV2
cdr3_length: 14
j_call: TRBJ1-2
cdr3_nt: TGTGCCATCCCTAGGGGGAATCCATTGCAAGGCTACACCTTC
cdr3_aa: CAIPRGNPLQGYTF

d_call: NA
clone_size: few
v_call: TRBV2
cdr3_length: 14
j_call: TRBJ1-1
cdr3_nt: TGTGCCAGCAGTCTCCGGGACATCAACACTGAAGCTTTCTTT
cdr3_aa: CASSLRDINTEAFF

d_call: NA
clone_size: NA
v_call: TRBV5-1
cdr3_length: 13
j_call: TRBJ1-1
cdr3_nt: TGCGCCAGCAGCTCCGGTAGGAACACTGAAGCTTTCTTT
cdr3_aa: CASSSGRNTEAFF

d_call: NA
clone_size: NA
v_call: TRBV19
cdr3_length: 14
j_call: TRBJ1-5
cdr3_nt: TGTGCCAGTAGTCTAAAAGGGGAGGGTCAGCCCCAGCATTTT
cdr3_aa: CASSLKGEGQPQHF

d_call: NA
clone_size: NA
v_call: TRBV6-5
cdr3_length: 13
j_call: TRBJ1-4
cdr3_nt: TGTGCCAGCAGGCTGAGGTCTAATGAAAAACTGTTTTTT
cdr3_aa: CASRLRSNEKLFF

d_call: NA
clone_size: NA
v_call: TRBV9
cdr3_length: 16
j_call: TRBJ1-3
cdr3_nt: TGTGCCAGCAGCGTAGGGTACGGGGGAGCTGGAAACACCATATATTTT
cdr3_aa: CASSVGYGGAGNTIYF

d_call: TRBD1
clone_size: once
v_call: TRBV6-5
cdr3_length: 12
j_call: TRBJ1-4
cdr3_nt: TGTGCCAGCAGAACAGGGGATGAAAAACTGTTTTTT
cdr3_aa: CASRTGDEKLFF

d_call: NA
clone_size: NA
v_call: TRBV7-9
cdr3_length: 13
j_call: TRBJ1-2
cdr3_nt: TGTGCCAGCAGCTTAGGGACAGAGAATGGCTACACCTTC
cdr3_aa: CASSLGTENGYTF

d_call: NA
clone_size: NA
v_call: TRBV16
cdr3_length: 16
j_call: TRBJ2-2
cdr3_nt: TGTGCCAGCAGCCAATCGCGGACTCCGAACACCGGGGAGCTGTTTTTT
cdr3_aa: CASSQSRTPNTGELFF

d_call: NA
clone_size: NA
v_call: TRBV25-1
cdr3_length: 14
j_call: TRBJ1-1
cdr3_nt: TGTGCCAGCAGCTTGATGGGGGGTCACACTGAAGCTTTCTTT
cdr3_aa: CASSLMGGHTEAFF

d_call: TRBD1
clone_size: NA
v_call: TRBV27
cdr3_length: 15
j_call: TRBJ1-5
cdr3_nt: TGTGCCAGCAGCAGAGGACAGGGTGCCAATCAGCCCCAGCATTTT
cdr3_aa: CASSRGQGANQPQHF

d_call: NA
clone_size: NA
v_call: TRBV7-9
cdr3_length: 14
j_call: TRBJ2-7
cdr3_nt: TGTGCCAGCAGCTTATTCGACATTTTCGACGAGCAGTACTTC
cdr3_aa: CASSLFDIFDEQYF

d_call: NA
clone_size: NA
v_call: TRBV4-1
cdr3_length: 12
j_call: TRBJ2-1
cdr3_nt: TGCGCCAGCAGCCAAGTAGGGGATGAGCAGTTCTTC
cdr3_aa: CASSQVGDEQFF

d_call: NA
clone_size: NA
v_call: TRBV20-1
cdr3_length: 10
j_call: TRBJ2-1
cdr3_nt: TGCAGCCTTTTCCACAATGAGCAGTTCTTC
cdr3_aa: CSLFHNEQFF

d_call: TRBD2
clone_size: few
v_call: TRBV5-1
cdr3_length: 15
j_call: TRBJ2-1
cdr3_nt: TGCGCCAGCAGCTTGGCCGGGACTAGCGGGGATGAGCAGTTCTTC
cdr3_aa: CASSLAGTSGDEQFF

d_call: NA
clone_size: NA
v_call: TRBV5-4
cdr3_length: 12
j_call: TRBJ2-2
cdr3_nt: TGTGCCAGCGCCGGAGGGACCCGGGAGCTGTTTTTT
cdr3_aa: CASAGGTRELFF

d_call: NA
clone_size: NA
v_call: TRBV6-2/TRBV6-3
cdr3_length: 15
j_call: TRBJ1-6
cdr3_nt: TGTGCCAGCAGCCAACAGGGTGCCGATAATTCACCCCTCCACTTT
cdr3_aa: CASSQQGADNSPLHF

d_call: NA
clone_size: NA
v_call: TRBV9
cdr3_length: 14
j_call: TRBJ2-2
cdr3_nt: TGTGCCAGCAGCGTAGGGAGCTCCGCCGGGGAGCTGTTTTTT
cdr3_aa: CASSVGSSAGELFF

d_call: TRBD2
clone_size: NA
v_call: TRBV4-1
cdr3_length: 16
j_call: TRBJ2-1
cdr3_nt: TGCGCCAGCAGCCAGGAGGTCGCGGGGGGGCCCGGTGAGCAGTTCTTC
cdr3_aa: CASSQEVAGGPGEQFF

d_call: TRBD1
clone_size: NA
v_call: TRBV12-3/TRBV12-4
cdr3_length: 11
j_call: TRBJ1-2
cdr3_nt: TGTGCCAGCGGGACAGGGTATGGCTACACCTTC
cdr3_aa: CASGTGYGYTF

d_call: TRBD1
clone_size: NA
v_call: TRBV6-5
cdr3_length: 14
j_call: TRBJ1-6
cdr3_nt: TGTGCCACCCGGGACAGGGGCCTTCTTACGCCCCTCCACTTT
cdr3_aa: CATRDRGLLTPLHF

d_call: TRBD1
clone_size: NA
v_call: TRBV4-1
cdr3_length: 15
j_call: TRBJ2-3
cdr3_nt: TGCGCCAGCAGCCAACCGGACAGGGGAACAGATACGCAGTATTTT
cdr3_aa: CASSQPDRGTDTQYF

d_call: TRBD1
clone_size: few
v_call: TRBV5-3
cdr3_length: 14
j_call: TRBJ1-2
cdr3_nt: TGTGCCAGAAGCTTGCCCCGGGACAGCTATGGCTACACCTTC
cdr3_aa: CARSLPRDSYGYTF

d_call: TRBD1
clone_size: NA
v_call: TRBV11-1
cdr3_length: 13
j_call: TRBJ2-4
cdr3_nt: TGTGCCAGCAGCTTCTGGGACAGGGACATTCAGTACTTC
cdr3_aa: CASSFWDRDIQYF

d_call: NA
clone_size: few
v_call: TRBV6-6
cdr3_length: 14
j_call: TRBJ1-5
cdr3_nt: TGTGCCAGCAGTTATGGCCAGGGCTCACAGCCCCAGCATTTT
cdr3_aa: CASSYGQGSQPQHF

d_call: NA
clone_size: NA
v_call: TRBV7-8
cdr3_length: 14
j_call: TRBJ2-5
cdr3_nt: TGTGCCAGCAGCCCTAATAACCGCCAAGAGACCCAGTACTTC
cdr3_aa: CASSPNNRQETQYF